Listed here are 26 T cell receptor beta chains from one sample, sequenced in a study of blood T cell repertoires in COVID-19. The assay was immunoSEQ multiplex PCR, and TCRdb's table has in-frame clones only and misses some. The table has 490,000 or so clones, more than 85% seen once. The sample consisted of PBMCs or T cells enriched from blood (not recorded which). The receptors were gathered from a woman aged 60-70 years who had recovered from COVID-19.

The chain combines TRBV5-1 with TRBJ2-1, with 13 positions matching TRBD2. The CDR3 sequence is 15 residues long. V shed 4 bases and J 7 bases; nucleotides not matched to a gene: 5. The germline V gene encodes CDR1 SGHRS and CDR2 YFSETQ. DNA of the CDR3: TGCGCCAGCAGCACACTAGCGGGGGGGCAGAATGAGCAGTTCTTC. This sequence encodes CASSTLAGGQNEQFF.

The CDR3 DNA reads as TGTGCCAGCAGCCAGGGCCCGGACAGAAACTACGAGCAGTACTTC. Translation gives CASSQGPDRNYEQYF. The rearrangement uses TRBV7-6 and TRBJ2-7; the D gene is possibly TRBD1 (6 bases). The CDR3 is 15 residues long. The germline gives CDR1 SGHVS, CDR2 FNYEAQ. The germline V and J ends were trimmed by 5 bases and 3 bases, with 17 bases remaining between them.

J is TRBJ2-7 and V is TRBV20-1; D unresolved. Trimming removed 3 bases from V and 6 bases from J, with 15 bases in between. CDR1 DFQATT and CDR2 SNEGSKA come from the germline V gene (reference sequence). The CDR3 is 13 residues long. Here the CDR3 reads CSASAGPRREQYF. CDR3 DNA: TGCAGTGCTAGTGCAGGCCCTCGGCGCGAGCAGTACTTC.

The V call is TRBV19, the J call TRBJ1-2; a possible D gene is TRBD1 (5 bases). The V end was cut by 4 bases, the J end by 1 base, with 10 bases between. CDR1 and CDR2 (germline): LNHDA, SQIVND (reference sequence). CDR3 length: 14 amino acids. Here the CDR3 reads CASSRGLNNYGYTF. The CDR3 DNA is TGTGCCAGTAGTAGGGGACTAAATAACTATGGCTACACCTTC.

The rearrangement links TRBV27 to TRBJ2-3; D is unclear. The germline V gene encodes CDR1 MNHEY and CDR2 SMNVEV (reference sequence). Trimming left V 4 bases short and J 8 bases short, with 10 bases between. CDR3 size: 12 residues. CDR3: CASSSITGTQYF. The CDR3 DNA reads as TGTGCCAGCAGTTCAATAACGGGTACGCAGTATTTT.

This chain links TRBV5-4 with TRBJ2-1; 8 nucleotides agree with TRBD1. V was pared by 0 bases and J by 6 bases, with 5 bases of the junction left unmatched. Germline values: CDR1 SGHNT, CDR2 YYREEE (reference sequence). This CDR3 is built from 15 residues. CDR3 residues: CASSLETGVGNEQFF. The CDR3 nucleotides are TGTGCCAGCAGCTTGGAGACAGGGGTCGGCAATGAGCAGTTCTTC.

This rearrangement joins TRBV6-5 to TRBJ2-7, with D unresolved. Germline CDR1 is MNHEY and CDR2 is SVGAGI. This CDR3 is built from 13 residues. V was cut by 4 bases and J by 1 base, with 8 bases left in between. The CDR3 nucleotides read TGTGCCAGCAGTTCCCTACAGTCCTACGAGCAGTACTTC. Protein product: CASSSLQSYEQYF.

The gene calls are TRBV28 and TRBJ1-2; maybe TRBD1 (5 bases). With 7 bases removed from V and 4 bases from J, the gap between germline ends came to 16 bases. The CDR3 loop spans 14 amino acids. Germline values: CDR1 MDHEN, CDR2 SYDVKM. Written as DNA, the CDR3 is TGTGCCAGCACCTCGGGAGACAGTCTCTATGGCTACACCTTC. Translated, it gives CASTSGDSLYGYTF.

V is TRBV25-1 and J is TRBJ2-1; 8 bases are a match to TRBD1. The germline CDR1 and CDR2 sequences are MGHDK and SYGVNS. The CDR3 extends over 15 amino acids. Germline trimming cut 8 bases from V and 1 base from J; bases unmatched to any gene: 7. DNA for the CDR3: TGTGCCAGCGGATCCGGGACAGGATCCTACAATGAGCAGTTCTTC. This codes for CASGSGTGSYNEQFF.

The rearrangement links TRBV2 to TRBJ1-6; a weak D match, TRBD1 (6 bases). Germline CDR1 reads SNHLY; CDR2 reads FYNNEI. This CDR3 region has 14 residues. The ends were cut back, 7 bases at V and 10 bases at J, with 17 bases in the middle. CDR3 bases: TGTGCCAGCACCTCGGCTTCAGGGGAATCACCCCTCCACTTT. Residues: CASTSASGESPLHF.

The chain recombines TRBV2 with TRBJ2-3, with no clear D. The germline V and J ends were trimmed by 6 bases and 7 bases, with 14 bases remaining between them. CDR3 length: 13 amino acids. Germline CDR1 reads SNHLY; CDR2 reads FYNNEI. The CDR3 sequence: CASSRETPYTQYF. The CDR3, as DNA: TGTGCCAGCAGCCGAGAGACTCCCTATACGCAGTATTTT.

The gene calls are TRBV10-2 and TRBJ1-2, with a tentative D call TRBD1 (5 bases). Trimming stripped 7 bases from V and 0 bases from J, with 18 bases between. This CDR3 contains 16 residues. Germline V gene lookup returns CDR1 WSHSY and CDR2 SAAADI. This CDR3 is CASTRGLTQANYGYTF. The CDR3 DNA is TGCGCCAGCACTAGGGGTCTTACCCAAGCTAACTATGGCTACACCTTC.

The chain links TRBV5-6 to TRBJ1-1; D gene ambiguous. This CDR3 spans 15 amino acids. Germline V gene data show CDR1 as SGHDT and CDR2 as YYEEEE. Trimming removed 4 bases at V and 1 base at J, with 14 bases between. CDR3 sequence reads: CASSPRRRGNTEAFF. CDR3 coding DNA: TGTGCCAGCAGCCCTCGCCGCCGGGGGAACACTGAAGCTTTCTTT.

V and J are TRBV10-3 and TRBJ2-3, with 9 bases aligning to TRBD1. V lost 6 bases to trimming and J lost 4 bases; unmatched junction nucleotides: 2. The CDR3 spans 13 residues. Germline lookup yields CDR1 ENHRY and CDR2 SYGVKD. The CDR3 region is CAIRGQGPDTQYF. In DNA form, the CDR3 reads TGTGCCATCAGGGGACAGGGACCAGATACGCAGTATTTT.

This chain uses TRBV27 with TRBJ2-5, with a tentative D call TRBD2 (6 bases). Trimming removed 6 bases at V and 1 base at J, with 15 bases between. The CDR3 runs to 15 residues. CDR1 and CDR2 (germline): MNHEY, SMNVEV (reference sequence). The CDR3 region has the DNA TGTGCCAGCAGCATTACACTAGCCCTCCAAGAGACCCAGTACTTC. Protein: CASSITLALQETQYF.

V is TRBV18 and J is TRBJ1-2; D is unresolved. This CDR3 has 16 amino acids. The germline V gene has CDR1 KGHSH and CDR2 LQKENI. The V end was cut by 3 bases, the J end by 2 bases, with 16 bases between. CDR3 bases: TGTGCCAGCTCACCGGGCTTACAGATCCCAAACTATGGCTACACCTTC. Encoded protein: CASSPGLQIPNYGYTF.

For this clone: A read error may account for a junction end that differs from germline. The chain is built from TRBV5-1 and TRBJ1-4, with a tentative D call TRBD1 (5 bases). Per germline, CDR1 SGHRS and CDR2 YFSETQ. The CDR3 has 14 residues. CDR3 in amino acids: CASSFGASGEKLFF. CDR3 coding DNA: TGCGCCAGCAGCTTTGGGGCGTCCGGTGAAAAATTGTTTTTT.

The chain carries TRBV19 and TRBJ1-5, with TRBD1 matching 7 bases. V lost 3 bases and J lost 3; bases outside the gene matches: 8. This CDR3 contains 16 residues. CDR1 is LNHDA, CDR2 SQIVND, per germline (reference sequence). For the CDR3, the DNA is TGTGCCAGTAGTATCTCTAGACAGGGTGACAATCAGCCCCAGCATTTT. As protein: CASSISRQGDNQPQHF.

This chain joins TRBV27 and TRBJ2-2, with D unresolved. V was trimmed by 1 base and J by 0 bases, leaving 6 bases between them. Germline CDR1 is MNHEY and CDR2 is SMNVEV (reference sequence). The length of the CDR3 is 15 residues. The CDR3 nucleotides are TGTGCCAGCAGTTTATGGTCGGCGAACACCGGGGAGCTGTTTTTT. Its protein is CASSLWSANTGELFF.

CDR3 DNA: TGTGCCAGTGGACTAGCGGGGCCATACGAGCAGTACGTC. Its protein is CASGLAGPYEQYV. The chain recombines TRBV27 with TRBJ2-7; TRBD2 matches 12 bases. Looked up from germline, CDR1 is MNHEY and CDR2 is SMNVEV (reference sequence). V dropped 9 bases and J dropped 4; count of bases not matched to a gene: 4. The CDR3 has 13 amino acids.

The chain has TRBV6-5 and TRBJ1-6, with D unclear. CDR1 is MNHEY, CDR2 SVGAGI, per germline. CDR3 length: 13 residues. V was cut by 11 bases and J by 10 bases, with 18 bases left in between. CDR3 in DNA: TGTGCCTCCCAATTCGGGATAGGGTCACCCCTCCACTTT. Its translation is CASQFGIGSPLHF.

V gene TRBV6-5 combines with J gene TRBJ2-7; 7 bases line up with TRBD1. There are 13 residues in the CDR3. Germline CDR1 and CDR2: MNHEY and SVGAGI. The V and J ends lost 5 bases and 3 bases, in that order; junction bases with no gene match: 4. CDR3: CASSIHRGYEQYV. CDR3 coding DNA: TGTGCCAGCAGTATCCACAGGGGCTACGAGCAGTACGTC.

The genes are TRBV7-6 and TRBJ2-2; 7 bases line up with TRBD2. The CDR3 contains 17 residues. Per the germline V gene, CDR1 is SGHVS and CDR2 is FNYEAQ. V was clipped by 5 bases and J by 6 bases; unmatched bases: 15. The CDR3 nucleotides read TGTGCCAGCAGCCCACGAACCCTACTAGCGTTCGCCGGGGAGCTGTTTTTT. Protein sequence: CASSPRTLLAFAGELFF.

The V and J genes are TRBV5-1 and TRBJ1-4, with 7 nucleotides matching TRBD1. The CDR3 has 14 residues. The trim removed 3 bases at V and 8 bases at J, leaving 7 bases unmatched. The germline V gene encodes CDR1 SGHRS and CDR2 YFSETQ. CDR3 DNA sequence: TGCGCCAGCAGCTCAGGGGGAGATCGGGAAAAACTGTTTTTT. Its protein product is CASSSGGDREKLFF.

V is TRBV5-1 and J is TRBJ2-2; TRBD2 matches 11 bases. Germline V gene data show CDR1 as SGHRS and CDR2 as YFSETQ. The CDR3 is 16 amino acids. The V and J ends lost 0 bases and 6 bases, in that order; junction bases with no gene match: 4. CDR3 coding DNA: TGCGCCAGCAGCTTGGGAGTACTAGCGGGGGCCGGGGAGCTGTTTTTT. Its protein is CASSLGVLAGAGELFF.

The V call is TRBV2, the J call TRBJ1-1; D gene uncertain. The V gene's germline CDR1 is SNHLY and CDR2 FYNNEI. The CDR3 sequence is 9 residues long. V lost 10 bases to trimming and J lost 5 bases, with 5 bases between them. The CDR3: CATQTEAFF. CDR3 bases: TGTGCCACCCAAACTGAAGCTTTCTTT.